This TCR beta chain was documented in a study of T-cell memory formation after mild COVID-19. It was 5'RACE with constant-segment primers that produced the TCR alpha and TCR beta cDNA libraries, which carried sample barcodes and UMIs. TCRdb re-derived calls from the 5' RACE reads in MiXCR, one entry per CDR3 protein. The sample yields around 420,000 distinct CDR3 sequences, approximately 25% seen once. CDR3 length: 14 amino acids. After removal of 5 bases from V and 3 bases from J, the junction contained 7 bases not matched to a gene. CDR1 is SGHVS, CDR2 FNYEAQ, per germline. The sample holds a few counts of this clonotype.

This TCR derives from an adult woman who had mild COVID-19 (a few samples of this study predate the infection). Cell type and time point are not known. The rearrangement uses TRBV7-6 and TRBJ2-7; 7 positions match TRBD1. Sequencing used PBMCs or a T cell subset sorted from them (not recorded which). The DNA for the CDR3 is TGTGCCAGCAGCATTTCGACAGGGCTCTACGAGCAGTACTTC. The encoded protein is CASSISTGLYEQYF. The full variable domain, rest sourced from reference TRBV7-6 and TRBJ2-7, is GAGVSQSPRYKVTKRGQDVALRCDPISGHVSLYWYRQALGQGPEFLTYFNYEAQQDKSGLPNDRFSAERPEGSISTLTIQRTEQRDSAMYRCASSISTGLYEQYFGPGTRLTVT.